These 30 T cell receptor beta chains originate from one sample sequenced in a study of OX40 agonist ivuxolimab in advanced cancers. Libraries were prepared by immunoSEQ multiplex PCR; TCRdb keeps only in-frame clonotypes and omits some of them. Of 77,000 or so clones in the sample, over 85% were seen once. The sample consisted of CD4+ or CD8+ T cells sorted from blood, taken in a trial of the OX40 agonist ivuxolimab. These receptor sequences come from an adult with an advanced solid tumor such as melanoma, head and neck, liver or kidney cancer.

This clone was detected once. The genes are TRBV9 and TRBJ2-2; 11 nucleotides match TRBD1. The V segment lost 3 bases and the J segment 5 bases; nucleotides outside the gene matches: 6. Per the germline V gene, CDR1 is SGDLS and CDR2 is YYNGEE. The CDR3 runs 16 residues. CDR3 in amino acids: CASSGSGTGGTGELFF. The CDR3 region has the DNA TGTGCCAGCAGCGGCTCCGGGACAGGGGGTACCGGGGAGCTGTTTTTT.

The chain uses TRBV18 and TRBJ1-5; perhaps TRBD1 as D (5 bases). Germline V gives CDR1 KGHSH, CDR2 LQKENI. The V end was cut by 0 bases, the J end by 1 base, with 13 bases between. The CDR3 runs 17 residues. The DNA for the CDR3 is TGTGCCAGCTCACCACCCCGCGTGGGGGGGAGCAATCAGCCCCAGCATTTT. This codes for CASSPPRVGGSNQPQHF.

V and J are TRBV27 and TRBJ2-7; D is unclear. V was shortened by 6 bases and J by 0 bases, with 21 bases between the two germline ends. The CDR3 runs to 17 residues. Germline CDR1 MNHEY, CDR2 SMNVEV (reference sequence). The CDR3 spells CASSSLGRSASSYEQYF. The CDR3 nucleotides are TGTGCCAGCAGCAGCCTAGGTCGCAGCGCGAGCTCCTACGAGCAGTACTTC.

The count of this clone is one. V is TRBV27 and J is TRBJ2-7; a possible D gene is TRBD2 (5 bases). In germline, CDR1 is MNHEY, CDR2 SMNVEV (reference sequence). The CDR3 is 15 amino acids. V lost 2 bases to trimming and J lost 6 bases, with 17 bases between them. The CDR3 nucleotides are TGTGCCAGCAGTTTACTCCCCATGGCGGGTTCCGAGCAGTACTTC. Its translation: CASSLLPMAGSEQYF.

This chain uses TRBV7-3 with TRBJ2-7; D perhaps matches TRBD1 (5 bases). Germline assignment: CDR1 SGHTA and CDR2 FQGTGA. The CDR3 runs to 14 residues. V lost 5 bases and J lost 3, with 14 bases in between. CDR3 bases: TGTGCCAGCAGCCCCGACAGAAATCTCTACGAGCAGTACTTC. As protein: CASSPDRNLYEQYF.

V gene TRBV5-1 combines with J gene TRBJ2-3, with TRBD2 as a possible D gene (6 bases). The V gene's germline CDR1 is SGHRS and CDR2 YFSETQ. The length of the CDR3 is 16 residues. V was trimmed by 0 bases and J by 4 bases, leaving 15 bases between them. The DNA of the CDR3 is TGCGCCAGCAGCTTGGTCCAGGGCGGAGGGGCAGATACGCAGTATTTT. Translating it yields CASSLVQGGGADTQYF.

V usage is TRBV2 and J usage is TRBJ2-5, with D unresolved. V was trimmed by 6 bases and J by 4 bases, leaving 12 bases between them. Germline-derived CDR1 and CDR2 are SNHLY and FYNNEI. The CDR3 totals 13 residues. CDR3 coding DNA: TGTGCCAGCAGCTTGGTAGTATTAGAGACCCAGTACTTC. It translates to CASSLVVLETQYF.

V and J are TRBV7-2 and TRBJ2-5; D ambiguous. The closer fit of TRBJ2-7 to the DNA end suggests the J call may be wrong. This CDR3 comprises 14 residues. CDR1 SGHTA and CDR2 FQGNSA come from the germline V gene. The CDR3 here is CASSPGPYSYEQYF. For the CDR3, the DNA is TGTGCCAGCAGCCCCGGGCCTTACTCCTACGAGCAGTACTTC.

The V and J genes are TRBV18 and TRBJ2-5; 11 bases are shared with TRBD1. Trimming cost V 3 bases and J 4 bases; bases outside gene matches: 4. Germline V gives CDR1 KGHSH, CDR2 LQKENI. The CDR3 length is 15 residues. For the CDR3, the DNA is TGTGCCAGCTCACCTGGGACAGGGGGACGAGAGACCCAGTACTTC. Encoded protein: CASSPGTGGRETQYF.

This clone was observed a single time. J is TRBJ2-1 and V is TRBV11-1; possibly TRBD2 for D (5 bases). Between the trimmed V and J ends, which lost 6 bases and 6 bases, there was a span of 24 bases. The CDR3 consists of 17 residues. From germline, CDR1 is SGHAT and CDR2 FQDESV (reference sequence). The DNA for the CDR3 is TGTGCCAGCAGTCATCCTCAGGAGACCCTACTAGGCAATGAGCAGTTCTTC. Translated: CASSHPQETLLGNEQFF.

The chain is built from TRBV7-9 and TRBJ2-7; D is possibly TRBD2 (6 bases). Germline CDR1 SEHNR, CDR2 FQNEAQ (reference sequence). Trimming took 5 bases from V and 6 from J, leaving 14 bases between them. The CDR3 extends over 13 amino acids. CDR3 DNA sequence: TGTGCCAGCAGCATCTTTCAGGGACTCGAGCAGTACTTC. Protein sequence: CASSIFQGLEQYF.

The chain employs TRBV5-1 and TRBJ2-1; tentatively, D is TRBD2 (6 bases). V lost 3 bases and J lost 6, with 13 bases in between. The CDR3 loop spans 14 amino acids. In germline, CDR1 is SGHRS, CDR2 YFSETQ. CDR3 loop: CASSSGSSVNEQFF. The CDR3 nucleotides are TGCGCCAGCAGCTCAGGCTCTAGCGTCAATGAGCAGTTCTTC.

This clone appeared once. The DNA for the CDR3 is TGTGCCAGCAGCTTGGGACGGCTCCCCATGAACACTGAAGCTTTCTTT. Translating it yields CASSLGRLPMNTEAFF. The chain combines TRBV5-6 with TRBJ1-1; unclear D gene. The ends were cut back, 0 bases at V and 0 bases at J, with 12 bases in the middle. This CDR3 spans 16 amino acids. CDR1 SGHDT and CDR2 YYEEEE come from the germline V gene.

CDR3 residues: CASSRTGHTGELFF. The CDR3 region has the DNA TGTGCCAGCAGCCGGACAGGGCACACCGGGGAGCTGTTTTTT. J is TRBJ2-2 and V is TRBV6-6; 8 positions match TRBD1. The V gene's germline CDR1 is MNHNY and CDR2 SVGAGI (reference sequence). The CDR3 totals 14 residues. The V and J ends lost 6 bases and 3 bases, in that order; junction bases with no gene match: 3.

This chain connects TRBV27 to TRBJ2-6; no reliable D call. Trimming took off 5 bases at V and 0 bases at J, with 8 bases between the two ends. The CDR3 sequence is 15 residues long. The V gene's germline CDR1 is MNHEY and CDR2 SMNVEV (reference sequence). The CDR3 spells CASSLLLSGANVLTF. CDR3 nucleotide sequence: TGTGCCAGCAGTCTCCTCCTCTCTGGGGCCAACGTCCTGACTTTC.

The V gene is TRBV15, the J gene TRBJ2-7, with D perhaps TRBD1 (5 bases). The CDR3 is 15 residues long. Germline-derived CDR1 and CDR2 are LNHNV and YYDKDF (reference sequence). Trimming stripped 1 base from V and 5 bases from J, with 15 bases between. This chain's CDR3 is CATSRASAGWDEQYF. The CDR3 nucleotides are TGTGCCACCAGCAGAGCATCGGCAGGGTGGGACGAGCAGTACTTC.

V usage is TRBV28 and J usage is TRBJ2-7, with 8 bases that match TRBD1. This CDR3 spans 14 amino acids. Germline trimming cut 6 bases from V and 4 bases from J; bases unmatched to any gene: 8. In germline, CDR1 is MDHEN, CDR2 SYDVKM. CDR3 in amino acids: CASRPQGARYEQYF. The CDR3 region has the DNA TGTGCCAGCAGACCCCAGGGGGCGCGATACGAGCAGTACTTC.

The gene calls are TRBV28 and TRBJ1-5, with TRBD1 matching over 8 bases. Losses at the gene ends were 6 bases for V and 0 bases for J; bases not matched to a gene: 4. Per germline, CDR1 MDHEN and CDR2 SYDVKM. CDR3 size: 15 residues. The DNA for the CDR3 is TGTGCCAGCAGACGACAGGGGTATAGCAATCAGCCCCAGCATTTT. It translates to CASRRQGYSNQPQHF.

The chain links TRBV18 to TRBJ2-1, with 10 bases aligning to TRBD2. V lost 2 bases, J lost 10 bases, and 8 bases stayed unmatched. The germline CDR1 and CDR2 sequences are KGHSH and LQKENI. This CDR3 region has 15 residues. DNA for the CDR3: TGTGCCAGCTCACCAGGGGCAACACTAGCGGGGGAGCAGTTCTTC. Translation gives CASSPGATLAGEQFF.

This chain uses TRBV18 with TRBJ2-1; 10 bases line up with TRBD1. The CDR3 spans 15 residues. The J segment lost 4 bases and the V segment lost 6 bases, leaving 6 bases of the junction unmatched. Germline V gene data show CDR1 as KGHSH and CDR2 as LQKENI. The DNA of the CDR3 is TGTGCCAGCTCGTCGGGACAGGGGCCTTACAATGAGCAGTTCTTC. This codes for CASSSGQGPYNEQFF.

The chain employs TRBV5-5 and TRBJ2-7; D is undetermined. V dropped 0 bases and J dropped 0 bases, with 10 bases sitting between them. Looked up from germline, CDR1 is SGHKS and CDR2 is YYEKEE (reference sequence). The CDR3 sequence is 15 residues long. Written as DNA, the CDR3 is TGTGCCAGCAGCTTGGACCCGACGAGCTCCTACGAGCAGTACTTC. Its translation: CASSLDPTSSYEQYF. Supplemented by reference TRBV5-5 and TRBJ2-7, the full variable domain reads DAGVTQSPTHLIKTRGQQVTLRCSPISGHKSVSWYQQVLGQGPQFIFQYYEKEERGRGNFPDRFSARQFPNYSSELNVNALLLGDSALYLCASSLDPTSSYEQYFGPGTRLTVT.

V and J are TRBV5-4 and TRBJ1-4; D ambiguous. This CDR3 is 15 amino acids long. The V gene's germline CDR1 is SGHNT and CDR2 YYREEE (reference sequence). V lost 4 bases and J 3 bases, leaving 13 bases between the germline ends. This chain's CDR3 is CASSLGFGANEKLFF. For the CDR3, the DNA is TGTGCCAGCAGCCTAGGGTTTGGGGCTAATGAAAAACTGTTTTTT.

V and J are TRBV7-9 and TRBJ2-2; no firm D call. V was shortened by 5 bases and J by 1 base, with 14 bases between the two germline ends. Germline loops: CDR1 SEHNR, CDR2 FQNEAQ (reference sequence). CDR3 size: 16 residues. The CDR3 loop reads CASSDLVSENTGELFF. The CDR3 nucleotides are TGTGCCAGCAGCGACCTAGTTTCGGAGAACACCGGGGAGCTGTTTTTT.

The chain combines TRBV4-3 with TRBJ1-2; TRBD1 matches 7 bases. J gave up 7 bases and V 4 bases, and 9 bases lay outside the gene matches. Per germline, CDR1 LGHNA and CDR2 YSLEER. CDR3 size: 14 residues. Here the CDR3 DNA reads TGCGCCAGCAGCCCCAAGACAGGGTCCTCTGGCTACACCTTC. It codes for CASSPKTGSSGYTF.

This clone turned up a few times. The J gene is TRBJ1-2, the V gene TRBV19; D not certain. CDR3 length: 9 residues. Germline values: CDR1 LNHDA, CDR2 SQIVND (reference sequence). The V end was cut by 6 bases, the J end by 12 bases, with 8 bases between. CDR3 coding DNA: TGTGCCAGTAGAATTTTGGACACCTTC. Its translation: CASRILDTF. Full variable domain (rest looked up from reference TRBV19 and TRBJ1-2): DGGITQSPKYLFRKEGQNVTLSCEQNLNHDAMYWYRQDPGQGLRLIYYSQIVNDFQKGDIAEGYSVSREKKESFPLTVTSAQKNPTAFYLCASRILDTFGSGTRLTVV.

V gene TRBV30 combines with J gene TRBJ2-1; no clear D. The CDR3 covers 12 residues. Germline V CDR1 and CDR2: GTSNPN, SVGIG (reference sequence). The V and J ends lost 5 bases and 1 base respectively, with 6 bases between them. As DNA, the CDR3 is TGTGCCTGGGGCCGTTCCTACAATGAGCAGTTCTTC. Its translation: CAWGRSYNEQFF.

V and J are TRBV10-3 and TRBJ2-3; D call uncertain. Germline CDR1 and CDR2: ENHRY and SYGVKD. With 0 bases removed from V and 2 bases from J, the gap between germline ends came to 6 bases. The CDR3 is 14 residues long. The CDR3 DNA reads as TGTGCCATCAGTGAGTCAGTTCACACAGATACGCAGTATTTT. As protein: CAISESVHTDTQYF.

The rearrangement uses TRBV5-1 and TRBJ2-5; D perhaps matches TRBD1 (5 bases). Deletions cut 4 bases from V and 5 bases from J, with 12 bases between. The CDR3 runs 13 residues. Germline V CDR1 and CDR2: SGHRS, YFSETQ. The CDR3 protein is CASSLGVQETQYF. The CDR3 nucleotides are TGCGCCAGCAGCCTAGGGGTCCAGGAGACCCAGTACTTC.

This clone was seen only a few times. The chain is built from TRBV7-9 and TRBJ2-5; D is uncertain. This CDR3 has 13 residues. V shed 2 bases and J shed 4 bases, with 8 bases lying between them. Germline CDR1 reads SEHNR; CDR2 reads FQNEAQ (reference sequence). Here the CDR3 DNA reads TGTGCCAGCAGCTTACTGGCAGGAGAGACCCAGTACTTC. Translating it yields CASSLLAGETQYF.

The rearrangement joins TRBV7-9 to TRBJ1-1, with a tentative D call TRBD1 (5 bases). Deletions cut 4 bases from V and 1 base from J, with 7 bases between. The CDR3 is 13 amino acids. Germline-derived CDR1 and CDR2 are SEHNR and FQNEAQ (reference sequence). In DNA, the CDR3 is TGTGCCAGCAGCTCAGGACAGAACACTGAAGCTTTCTTT. This codes for CASSSGQNTEAFF.